A selection of T cell receptor beta chains follows, all from one sample in a study of response to subunit inactivated influenza vaccine. TCRdb independently ran MiXCR on the RT-PCR reads; one entry per CDR3 protein. Here the sample spans about 780,000 distinct CDR3 sequences, around 18% being singletons. Here the sequenced sample was PBMCs from blood, taken 5 days after vaccination. These TCRs come from a man aged 45-65 years who received an inactivated influenza vaccine. Both conserved end residues are part of each CDR3. D genes are given only for firm matches. Clone size appears in some rows only: once, few, many, or a class for an expanded clone.

clone size,J gene,D gene,V gene,CDR3 protein,CDR3 DNA
-,TRBJ1-3,TRBD1,TRBV5-1,CASSPGQGGSSGNTIYF,TGCGCCAGCAGCCCGGGACAGGGGGGGAGCTCTGGAAACACCATATATTTT
-,TRBJ1-1,-,TRBV18,CAMSIGANTEAFF,TGTGCCATGAGTATCGGGGCCAACACTGAAGCTTTCTTT
-,TRBJ2-7,-,TRBV5-1,CASSGGNGYEQYF,TGCGCCAGCAGCGGGGGGAACGGCTACGAGCAGTACTTC
-,TRBJ2-7,TRBD1,TRBV28,CASSLRDRLRREQYF,TGTGCCAGCAGTCTCCGGGACAGGTTACGGCGAGAGCAGTACTTC
few,TRBJ2-7,-,TRBV11-2,CASSPPLPRGTYYEQYF,TGTGCCAGCAGCCCACCCCTTCCACGGGGGACCTACTACGAGCAGTACTTC
-,TRBJ2-2,TRBD2,TRBV4-2,CASSQDGLIAGVGNTGELFF,TGTGCCAGCAGCCAGGATGGACTAATAGCGGGGGTGGGAAACACCGGGGAGCTGTTTTTT
few,TRBJ2-7,-,TRBV7-9,CASSFQRAPYEQYF,TGTGCCAGCAGCTTTCAGAGGGCCCCCTACGAGCAGTACTTC
few,TRBJ2-7,TRBD2,TRBV29-1,CSGGGTETYEQYF,TGCAGCGGGGGGGGGACGGAAACCTACGAGCAGTACTTC
few,TRBJ2-7,-,TRBV20-1,CSGILGGPYEQYF,TGCAGCGGAATCCTAGGGGGTCCCTACGAGCAGTACTTC
many,TRBJ1-1,-,TRBV29-1,CSPWTPGTEAFF,TGCAGCCCATGGACACCGGGTACTGAAGCTTTCTTT
-,TRBJ2-2,TRBD2,TRBV28,CASSQLAGGRTGELFF,TGTGCCAGCAGCCAACTAGCGGGGGGTCGGACCGGGGAGCTGTTTTTT
-,TRBJ2-3,TRBD2,TRBV13,CASSFTSVDTQYF,TGTGCCAGCAGCTTTACTAGCGTTGATACGCAGTATTTT
few,TRBJ2-7,-,TRBV19,CASSANFQGTIYEQYF,TGTGCCAGTAGTGCCAACTTTCAGGGGACCATCTACGAGCAGTACTTC
-,TRBJ1-1,-,TRBV5-1,CASSLGAGTFTEAFF,TGCGCCAGCAGCTTAGGAGCAGGGACATTCACTGAAGCTTTCTTT
-,TRBJ1-6,-,TRBV6-5,CASSGQLSPLHF,TGTGCCAGCAGTGGACAGCTCTCACCCCTCCACTTT
many,TRBJ2-7,TRBD1,TRBV7-2,CASSDTRTGGGYEQYF,TGTGCCAGCAGCGACACGCGGACAGGGGGCGGCTACGAGCAGTACTTC
few,TRBJ2-1,-,TRBV7-6,CASSLYPKGNNEQFF,TGTGCCAGCAGCTTATACCCTAAGGGGAACAATGAGCAGTTCTTC
-,TRBJ2-1,TRBD1,TRBV24-1,CATSETGGPYNEQFF,TGTGCCACCAGTGAAACAGGGGGCCCCTACAATGAGCAGTTCTTC
many,TRBJ1-5,-,TRBV12-3/TRBV12-4,CASSLGGGPQHF,TGTGCCAGCAGTTTAGGGGGTGGGCCCCAGCATTTT
-,TRBJ2-7,-,TRBV20-1,CSARDKDYEQYF,TGCAGTGCTAGAGATAAGGACTACGAGCAGTACTTC
-,TRBJ2-3,TRBD2,TRBV30,CAWSETGLAGITDTQYF,TGTGCCTGGAGTGAAACCGGACTAGCGGGGATAACAGATACGCAGTATTTT
-,TRBJ2-1,-,TRBV10-3,CAISDPRPGDDYNEQFF,TGTGCCATCAGTGACCCACGACCCGGGGACGACTACAATGAGCAGTTCTTC
many,TRBJ1-1,-,TRBV29-1,CSDPGDGRDTEAFF,TGCAGCGACCCAGGGGATGGTAGGGACACTGAAGCTTTCTTT
few,TRBJ1-5,-,TRBV20-1,CSAKRLGYGQPQHF,TGCAGTGCTAAGAGATTAGGGTACGGCCAGCCCCAGCATTTT
few,TRBJ2-7,-,TRBV21-1,CASSNQEEAAYEQYF,TGTGCCAGCAGCAACCAAGAGGAAGCGGCCTACGAGCAGTACTTC
few,TRBJ2-2,TRBD1,TRBV20-1,CSARDLGQANTGELFF,TGCAGTGCCAGAGACTTGGGACAGGCGAACACCGGGGAGCTGTTTTTT
many,TRBJ2-7,TRBD2,TRBV20-1,CSAFGPGTSLEQYF,TGCAGTGCTTTTGGACCTGGGACTAGTCTTGAGCAGTACTTC
few,TRBJ1-1,-,TRBV6-1,CASRGWGDTEAFF,TGTGCCAGCAGGGGTTGGGGGGACACTGAAGCTTTCTTT
-,TRBJ1-2,-,TRBV9,CASSAGDSGGYGYTF,TGTGCCAGCAGCGCGGGGGACTCCGGGGGCTATGGCTACACCTTC
-,TRBJ2-2,-,TRBV12-3/TRBV12-4,CASSLSRGRGTGELFF,TGTGCCAGCAGTTTATCTAGGGGCAGAGGCACCGGGGAGCTGTTTTTT
many,TRBJ1-1,-,TRBV5-1,CASSLATGSTEAFF,TGCGCCAGCAGCTTGGCGACAGGATCCACTGAAGCTTTCTTT
few,TRBJ2-6,-,TRBV3-1,CASSQAPAGANVLTF,TGTGCCAGCAGCCAAGCTCCGGCCGGGGCCAACGTCCTGACTTTC
few,TRBJ2-1,-,TRBV7-9,CASSTYVSYNEQFF,TGTGCCAGCAGTACGTACGTCTCCTACAATGAGCAGTTCTTC
-,TRBJ2-2,TRBD1,TRBV11-1,CASSPRGFGTGELFF,TGTGCCAGCAGCCCCAGGGGGTTCGGCACCGGGGAGCTGTTTTTT
-,TRBJ1-1,-,TRBV3-1,CASSHSNTPEAFF,TGTGCCAGCAGCCACTCGAACACCCCTGAAGCTTTCTTT
few,TRBJ1-4,TRBD1,TRBV4-3,CASSQGQGSEKLFF,TGCGCCAGCAGCCAAGGACAGGGATCCGAAAAACTGTTTTTT
many,TRBJ2-6,-,TRBV10-3,CAISERDGSSGANVLTF,TGTGCCATCAGTGAGAGGGACGGGAGCTCTGGGGCCAACGTCCTGACTTTC
few,TRBJ2-1,TRBD1,TRBV4-2,CASSQDVRDRGLVNEQFF,TGTGCCAGCAGCCAAGATGTCAGAGACAGGGGGCTTGTGAATGAGCAGTTCTTC
many,TRBJ1-1,-,TRBV5-1,CASSFNREGTEAFF,TGCGCCAGCAGCTTTAACAGGGAAGGGACTGAAGCTTTCTTT
-,TRBJ2-3,TRBD2,TRBV6-1,CASRREGRTDTQYF,TGTGCCAGCAGACGGGAGGGCCGGACAGATACGCAGTATTTT
few,TRBJ1-5,-,TRBV28,CASSPLVRVLHQPQHF,TGTGCCAGCAGTCCCCTGGTAAGGGTTCTACATCAGCCCCAGCATTTT
-,TRBJ1-4,-,TRBV10-3,CAIGGEGNEKLFF,TGTGCCATCGGAGGGGAAGGGAATGAAAAACTGTTTTTT
-,TRBJ2-5,TRBD1,TRBV7-2,CASSLPGQGAGALQETQYF,TGTGCCAGCAGCTTACCGGGACAGGGGGCCGGGGCACTTCAAGAGACCCAGTACTTC
few,TRBJ1-1,-,TRBV20-1,CRIVAVLEIGSEAFF,-
-,TRBJ2-2,-,TRBV20-1,CSIQTYANTGELFF,TGCAGTATACAGACATACGCGAACACCGGGGAGCTGTTTTTT
few,TRBJ2-1,-,TRBV15,CATSRDRVRSNEQFF,TGTGCCACCAGCAGAGACAGGGTGCGTTCCAATGAGCAGTTCTTC
-,TRBJ1-6,TRBD1,TRBV4-3,CASSQVQQGNSPLHF,TGCGCCAGCAGCCAAGTGCAACAGGGGAATTCACCCCTCCACTTT
-,TRBJ2-2,TRBD1,TRBV7-2,CASSPPDRVGELFF,TGTGCCAGCAGCCCCCCCGACAGGGTCGGGGAGCTGTTTTTT